The 17 T cell receptor beta chains presented below share a single source sample, sequenced in a study of blood T cell repertoires in COVID-19. Method: immunoSEQ multiplex PCR; TCRdb's copy keeps in-frame clones and lacks some. The sample carries approximately 140,000 clones, roughly 85% recorded once. Sequenced sample: peripheral blood. The receptor source for this set is an older man with acute or convalescent COVID-19.

The genes are TRBV28 and TRBJ2-5; no firm D call. Trimming left V 6 bases short and J 5 bases short, with 7 bases between. The CDR3 is 11 amino acids. Germline lookup yields CDR1 MDHEN and CDR2 SYDVKM. CDR3 sequence reads: CASRRTETQYF. CDR3 bases: TGTGCCAGCAGGAGAACGGAGACCCAGTACTTC.

The genes are TRBV18 and TRBJ2-2; 7 bases are shared with TRBD1. V was pared by 4 bases and J by 4 bases, with 3 bases of the junction left unmatched. The CDR3 is 14 residues long. Germline V gives CDR1 KGHSH, CDR2 LQKENI. In nucleotides, the CDR3 is TGTGCCAGCTCACGGGACAGCACCACCGGGGAGCTGTTTTTT. Protein: CASSRDSTTGELFF.

This chain uses TRBV6-4 with TRBJ2-2; 7 bases align to TRBD1. V lost 4 bases and J lost 3; bases outside the gene matches: 8. The germline V gene has CDR1 MRHNA and CDR2 SNTAGT. The CDR3 length is 16 residues. Here the CDR3 reads CASSADRVSDTGELFF. The DNA of the CDR3 is TGTGCCAGCAGTGCAGACAGGGTCTCGGACACCGGGGAGCTGTTTTTT.

This clone showed up just a few times. J is TRBJ2-1 and V is TRBV5-8; possibly TRBD2 for D (5 bases). There are 14 residues in the CDR3. CDR1 and CDR2 (germline): SGHTS, YDEGEE. Trimming took off 0 bases at V and 9 bases at J, with 13 bases between the two ends. CDR3 sequence: CASSLVEVPAEQFF. The DNA of the CDR3 is TGTGCCAGCAGCTTGGTGGAGGTGCCCGCTGAGCAGTTCTTC.

This chain joins TRBV7-8 and TRBJ2-7, with 10 bases lining up with TRBD2. The J segment lost 7 bases and the V segment lost 1 base, leaving 10 bases of the junction unmatched. The germline CDR1 and CDR2 sequences are SGHVS and FQNEAQ. This CDR3 comprises 16 residues. The CDR3 DNA follows: TGTGCCAGCAGCTTAGACAGTCTAGCGGGAGCTTTGGAGCAGTACTTC. This sequence encodes CASSLDSLAGALEQYF.

The chain carries TRBV7-3 and TRBJ1-2, with 8 bases identical to TRBD1. Unmatched junction bases numbered 5, after V lost 3 bases and J lost 8 bases. Germline loops: CDR1 SGHTA, CDR2 FQGTGA. The CDR3 consists of 13 residues. The CDR3 coding sequence is TGTGCCAGCAGCTTGGACAGGGTCCGGGGCTACACCTTC. Translated, it gives CASSLDRVRGYTF.

The rearrangement joins TRBV5-1 to TRBJ2-1; TRBD2 aligns across 15 bases. V trimming: 4 bases; J trimming: 14 bases; junction bases outside the gene matches: 13. The CDR3 spans 16 residues. Germline lookup yields CDR1 SGHRS and CDR2 YFSETQ. CDR3 bases: TGCGCCAGCAGCCACGGACTAGCGGGAGGGCAGGGAGAAAAGTTCTTC. It codes for CASSHGLAGGQGEKFF.

The chain uses TRBV24-1 and TRBJ1-6; D is ambiguous. The germline V gene encodes CDR1 KGHDR and CDR2 SFDVKD. This CDR3 is built from 17 residues. V lost 8 bases, J lost 0 bases, and 16 bases lay in between. The CDR3 nucleotides are TGTGCCACCAAGGCCCTCCGATGGAGCTCCTATAATTCACCCCTCCACTTT. Amino acid sequence: CATKALRWSSYNSPLHF.

V gene TRBV18 combines with J gene TRBJ2-7, with 7 bases aligning to TRBD2. Germline CDR1 reads KGHSH; CDR2 reads LQKENI. This CDR3 is 15 amino acids long. J lost 6 bases, V lost 0 bases, and 8 bases had no gene match. In DNA, the CDR3 is TGTGCCAGCTCACCACCAAGTCTAGCGGCCTCCGAGCAGTACTTC. It translates to CASSPPSLAASEQYF.

This clone was observed a handful of times. V and J are TRBV7-3 and TRBJ1-1; a possible D gene is TRBD1 (5 bases). The CDR3 contains 15 residues. Trimming stripped 0 bases from V and 5 bases from J, with 13 bases between. Per the germline V gene, CDR1 is SGHTA and CDR2 is FQGTGA. CDR3 region: CASSLTAGPGTEAFF. The CDR3, as DNA: TGTGCCAGCAGCTTAACGGCGGGACCCGGGACTGAAGCTTTCTTT.

This chain uses TRBV11-2 with TRBJ2-1; possible D gene TRBD2, 6 bases. V shed 2 bases and J shed 7 bases, with 18 bases lying between them. Germline CDR1 and CDR2: SGHAT and FQNNGV. CDR3 size: 16 residues. This CDR3 reads CASSLSPSVMGNEQFF. The CDR3 DNA reads TGTGCCAGCAGCTTAAGTCCTAGCGTAATGGGGAATGAGCAGTTCTTC.

The rearrangement links TRBV29-1 to TRBJ1-1; D ambiguous. Germline lookup yields CDR1 SQVTM and CDR2 ANQGSEA. The V and J ends lost 5 bases and 1 base respectively, with 14 bases between them. This CDR3 comprises 14 residues. Here the CDR3 reads CSVFTPPGNTEAFF. As DNA, the CDR3 is TGCAGCGTTTTCACGCCTCCGGGGAACACTGAAGCTTTCTTT.

This sequence joins TRBV28 and TRBJ2-7, with 9 bases matching TRBD2. The CDR3 totals 14 residues. V gave up 8 bases and J gave up 3 bases; unmatched junction bases: 8. CDR1 is MDHEN, CDR2 SYDVKM, per germline. Written as DNA, the CDR3 is TGTGCCAGCGGGGGGAGCGGGAGGTACTACGAGCAGTACTTC. It specifies CASGGSGRYYEQYF.

The V and J genes are TRBV19 and TRBJ2-3; the match to TRBD1 covers 9 bases. The V and J ends lost 6 bases and 4 bases, in that order; junction bases with no gene match: 5. Germline loops: CDR1 LNHDA, CDR2 SQIVND (reference sequence). The CDR3 sequence is 14 residues long. CDR3: CASRPTGGADTQYF. The CDR3 DNA sequence: TGTGCCAGTAGGCCTACAGGGGGCGCAGATACGCAGTATTTT.

The chain has TRBV9 and TRBJ2-1, with 9 bases that match TRBD1. Per the germline V gene, CDR1 is SGDLS and CDR2 is YYNGEE. V was clipped by 0 bases and J by 3 bases; unmatched bases: 7. The CDR3 contains 17 residues. CDR3 protein: CASSVDTQGAYYNEQFF. CDR3 DNA: TGTGCCAGCAGCGTAGACACACAGGGGGCGTACTACAATGAGCAGTTCTTC.

This CDR3 reads CASSFRVGETQYF. The CDR3 DNA sequence: TGTGCCAGCAGCTTCAGGGTGGGAGAGACCCAGTACTTC. J is TRBJ2-5 and V is TRBV5-5, with a possible D match to TRBD1 (5 bases). The CDR3 runs to 13 residues. Germline CDR1 is SGHKS and CDR2 is YYEKEE (reference sequence). V dropped 2 bases and J dropped 4 bases, with 9 bases sitting between them.

The gene calls are TRBV28 and TRBJ1-6, with a weak D call TRBD1 (5 bases). This CDR3 has 14 amino acids. The V gene lost 1 base and the J gene lost 10 bases, with 11 bases spanning the gap. In germline, CDR1 is MDHEN, CDR2 SYDVKM. Here the CDR3 DNA reads TGTGCCAGCAGTTTATCGCGGGGGACCTCACCCCTCCACTTT. This codes for CASSLSRGTSPLHF.